The entry below gives a single T cell receptor (beta chain) sequence along with its context. The data derive from a study of T cell responses to AZD1222 COVID-19 vaccine. V lost 3 bases and J lost 6, with 17 bases in between. CDR1 is WSHSY and CDR2 is SAAADI in the germline V gene. There are 15 residues in the CDR3. TCRdb keeps only in-frame clones here, not all; method: immunoSEQ multiplex PCR. The sample shows about 140,000 clones, 80% to 95% of them seen only once. The TCR originated in an adult in good health. The source was peripheral blood, collected on day 0 of AZD1222 vaccination. The chain is built from TRBV10-2 and TRBJ1-1; tentatively, D is TRBD1 (6 bases). The CDR3 sequence: CASSELGGRVAEAFF. The CDR3 coding sequence is TGCGCCAGCAGTGAATTGGGGGGGCGAGTCGCTGAAGCTTTCTTT.